Shown below are 30 T cell receptor beta chains from a single sample sequenced in a study of CD8+CD57+ T cells in acquired aplastic anemia. Using genomic DNA as the template, TCR beta VDJ and CDR3 profiling was carried out. TCRdb re-called the reads through MiXCR, storing one row per CDR3 protein. The repertoire consists of about 200,000 distinct CDR3 sequences, with almost 50% occurring once and the leading ten covering about 20%. CD8+CD57+ cell expansion, shown by flow cytometry, had occurred in the patients selected for sequencing. The sequenced material came from sorted CD4+, CD8+, or CD8+CD57+ T cells (not recorded which) from PBMCs. The receptors derive from a human donor with aplastic anemia.

This clonotype was observed many times. The chain couples TRBV5-4 to TRBJ2-7; D possibly matches TRBD1 or TRBD2 (6 bases each). Germline V gives CDR1 SGHNT, CDR2 YYREEE (reference sequence). The CDR3 is made up of 14 amino acids. V gave up 4 bases and J gave up 7 bases, with 18 bases separating them. The CDR3 reads CASSKQGGNREQYF. Here the CDR3 DNA reads TGTGCCAGCAGCAAACAGGGAGGAAATAGGGAGCAGTACTTC.

The chain uses TRBV7-3 and TRBJ2-7, with D perhaps TRBD1 (5 bases). Germline-derived CDR1 and CDR2 are SGHTA and FQGTGA. This CDR3 comprises 15 residues. The ends were cut back, 4 bases at V and 4 bases at J, with 17 bases in the middle. The CDR3 region has the DNA TGTGCCAGCAGCTATGGGGCAGTGGGGCCATACGAGCAGTACTTC. It codes for CASSYGAVGPYEQYF.

In its sample, this clonotype was seen many times. The gene calls are TRBV6-5 and TRBJ1-6, with 9 positions matching TRBD1. This CDR3 comprises 16 residues. V lost 2 bases and J lost 10; bases outside the gene matches: 9. Looked up from germline, CDR1 is MNHEY and CDR2 is SVGAGI. The CDR3 region has the DNA TGTGCCAGCAGTTACAGTGCGGGACAGGGCAACTCACCCCTCCACTTT. Amino acid sequence: CASSYSAGQGNSPLHF.

V usage is TRBV25-1 and J usage is TRBJ2-3; 7 bases fit TRBD2. The CDR3 loop spans 15 amino acids. With 5 bases clipped from V and 3 bases from J, the junction kept 8 bases outside the gene matches. Germline CDR1 MGHDK, CDR2 SYGVNS. DNA of the CDR3: TGTGCCAGCAGTCCTTCGGGGAGGGTTACAGATACGCAGTATTTT. Translated, it gives CASSPSGRVTDTQYF.

This chain links TRBV20-1 with TRBJ2-5; no definite D call. Germline V gene lookup returns CDR1 DFQATT and CDR2 SNEGSKA (reference sequence). Deletions cut 4 bases from V and 4 bases from J, with 4 bases between. The CDR3 is made up of 10 amino acids. The CDR3 spells CSAKGETQYF. The CDR3, as DNA: TGCAGTGCTAAGGGAGAGACCCAGTACTTC.

This sequence joins TRBV7-2 and TRBJ2-5, with no clear D. Germline V gives CDR1 SGHTA, CDR2 FQGNSA. This CDR3 comprises 13 residues. Trimming took off 3 bases at V and 6 bases at J, with 11 bases between the two ends. CDR3 coding DNA: TGTGCCAGCAGCTTGCCAGAGGAAAAGACCCAGTACTTC. As protein: CASSLPEEKTQYF.

The rearrangement uses TRBV19 and TRBJ1-5, with 11 bases matching TRBD1. Germline-derived CDR1 and CDR2 are LNHDA and SQIVND (reference sequence). There are 16 residues in the CDR3. V lost 7 bases and J lost 3; bases outside the gene matches: 8. The CDR3 DNA follows: TGTGCCAGTACTCCCGGACAGGGGGCAGACAATCAGCCCCAGCATTTT. Translated, it gives CASTPGQGADNQPQHF.

As for this clonotype: An end of the junction does not agree with germline; a read error may underlie this. The V and J genes are TRBV27 and TRBJ2-5; D is tentatively TRBD1 or TRBD2 (5 bases each). CDR3 length equals 13 residues. Germline V lookup: CDR1 MNHEY, CDR2 SMNVEV (reference sequence). The CDR3 here is CASSLEGQEAQYF. In DNA form, the CDR3 reads TGTGCCAGCAGTTTAGAGGGGCAAGAGGCCCAGTACTTC.

This clonotype was counted once. A much bigger clone sits one base away, suggesting this may be a read error. This sequence joins TRBV4-2 and TRBJ1-2, with no clear D. The CDR3 is 15 residues long. Germline assignment: CDR1 LGHNA and CDR2 YNFKEQ. The CDR3 reads CASSPGEGANYGHTF. The DNA of the CDR3 is TGTGCCAGCAGCCCCGGGGAGGGCGCTAACTATGGCCACACCTTC.

There are many counts of this clonotype. V gene TRBV27 combines with J gene TRBJ2-6, with TRBD1 matching over 7 bases. The V gene's germline CDR1 is MNHEY and CDR2 SMNVEV (reference sequence). With 5 bases clipped from V and 1 base from J, the junction kept 8 bases outside the gene matches. CDR3 length: 17 residues. CDR3 amino acids: CASSPRTGRSGANVLTF. The CDR3 DNA sequence: TGTGCCAGCAGTCCCAGGACAGGCCGTTCTGGGGCCAACGTCCTGACTTTC.

The chain combines TRBV10-3 with TRBJ1-4; weak D call: TRBD1 (6 bases). V was clipped by 5 bases and J by 4 bases, with 14 bases between them. This CDR3 spans 15 amino acids. Germline CDR1 is ENHRY and CDR2 is SYGVKD. CDR3 loop: CAISPRGSGNEKLFF. Written as DNA, the CDR3 is TGTGCCATCAGTCCGAGGGGGTCGGGTAATGAAAAACTGTTTTTT.

This clonotype was detected many times. The rearrangement links TRBV7-8 to TRBJ1-2, with D perhaps TRBD1 (5 bases). V lost 5 bases and J lost 4, with 20 bases in between. CDR1 is SGHVS and CDR2 is FQNEAQ in the germline V gene. This CDR3 has 16 amino acids. The chain's CDR3 is CASSATGTGFGYGYTF. CDR3 nucleotides: TGTGCCAGCAGCGCCACCGGGACGGGGTTTGGCTATGGCTACACCTTC.

This clonotype showed up many times. The genes are TRBV20-1 and TRBJ1-1; D not certain. The CDR3 runs 13 residues. The germline V gene encodes CDR1 DFQATT and CDR2 SNEGSKA (reference sequence). Trimming shortened V by 0 bases and J by 3 bases, and 8 bases separated the two germline ends. CDR3 protein: CSARESVDTEAFF. The CDR3 DNA reads TGCAGTGCTAGAGAGTCCGTGGACACTGAAGCTTTCTTT.

This clonotype has ten or more counts. The genes are TRBV6-1 and TRBJ1-6, with D hard to call. Germline CDR1 reads MNHNS; CDR2 reads SASEGT. Trimming took off 0 bases at V and 10 bases at J, with 7 bases between the two ends. This CDR3 is built from 13 residues. The CDR3 coding sequence is TGTGCCAGCAGTGAAGCGCAGCGATCACCCCTCCACTTT. Protein: CASSEAQRSPLHF.

This clonotype was found many times. This sequence joins TRBV20-1 and TRBJ2-1; TRBD2 matches 7 bases. This CDR3 is 12 amino acids long. Looked up from germline, CDR1 is DFQATT and CDR2 is SNEGSKA (reference sequence). After removal of 3 bases from V and 8 bases from J, the junction contained 4 bases not matched to a gene. CDR3 bases: TGCAGTGCTAGGTGGGGGGGTGATGAGCAGTTCTTC. Protein: CSARWGGDEQFF.

The rearrangement joins TRBV19 to TRBJ2-7, with D unresolved. The length of the CDR3 is 14 residues. Germline CDR1 reads LNHDA; CDR2 reads SQIVND (reference sequence). V lost 1 base, J lost 3 bases, and 10 bases lay in between. CDR3 DNA: TGTGCCAGTAGTATAGGAGGTAGTCTCTACGAGCAGTACTTC. This codes for CASSIGGSLYEQYF.

On this clonotype itself: This may arise from a read error, as a much more abundant clone is one base away. The rearrangement joins TRBV7-9 to TRBJ2-7, with no clear D. The V end was cut by 1 base, the J end by 7 bases, with 17 bases between. This CDR3 region has 15 residues. Germline loops: CDR1 SEHNR, CDR2 FQNEAQ (reference sequence). CDR3 in amino acids: CASSLVRAEYNEQYF. DNA for the CDR3: TGTGCCAGCAGCTTAGTACGGGCTGAATACAATGAGCAGTACTTC.

The rearrangement joins TRBV15 to TRBJ2-1; D is undetermined. Deletions cut 0 bases from V and 4 bases from J, with 10 bases between. Germline-derived CDR1 and CDR2 are LNHNV and YYDKDF (reference sequence). The CDR3 is made up of 15 amino acids. The CDR3 DNA reads TGTGCCACCAGCAGAGATCCGTACAGTTACAATGAGCAGTTCTTC. It is translated as CATSRDPYSYNEQFF.

In this sample, this clonotype turned up many times. This sequence joins TRBV19 and TRBJ2-3; the D gene is possibly TRBD2 (6 bases). V gave up 2 bases and J gave up 1 base, with 7 bases separating them. CDR1 and CDR2 (germline): LNHDA, SQIVND (reference sequence). This CDR3 spans 14 amino acids. DNA of the CDR3: TGTGCCAGTAGTATATCGGGGGGCACAGATACGCAGTATTTT. Translated: CASSISGGTDTQYF.

Regarding this clonotype: This may stem from a read error, because a much larger clone lies one nucleotide away. This CDR3 reads CASSPPSGGPPYNEQFF. CDR3 bases: TGTGCCAGCAGCCCACCCTCCGGGGGCCCCCCCTACAATGAGCAGTTCTTC. The chain recombines TRBV7-9 with TRBJ2-1; D may match TRBD1 or TRBD2 (6 bases each). Between the trimmed V and J ends, which lost 5 bases and 2 bases, there was a span of 19 bases. In germline, CDR1 is SEHNR, CDR2 FQNEAQ (reference sequence). The CDR3 has 17 amino acids.

The genes are TRBV7-9 and TRBJ1-2; D is possibly TRBD1 (5 bases). Germline V gene sequence: CDR1 SEHNR, CDR2 FQNEAQ (reference sequence). V shed 5 bases and J shed 4 bases, with 17 bases lying between them. CDR3 length: 15 residues. As DNA, the CDR3 is TGTGCCAGCAGCATCGTCAGGGTATCCCGCTATGGCTACACCTTC. Its protein product is CASSIVRVSRYGYTF.

The genes are TRBV7-6 and TRBJ2-7, with 9 bases that match TRBD1. Germline assignment: CDR1 SGHVS and CDR2 FNYEAQ. V dropped 3 bases and J dropped 3; count of bases not matched to a gene: 9. This CDR3 has 16 residues. DNA for the CDR3: TGTGCCAGCAGCTTTAGCTTACCGGGACAGGGCTACGAGCAGTACTTC. Its translation is CASSFSLPGQGYEQYF.

The chain carries TRBV19 and TRBJ2-7; a weak D match, TRBD1 (6 bases). CDR1 is LNHDA, CDR2 SQIVND, per germline (reference sequence). Trimming removed 3 bases at V and 2 bases at J, with 11 bases between. The CDR3 is 14 residues long. CDR3 nucleotides: TGTGCCAGTAGTATGGTGACAGGAACCTACGAGCAGTACTTC. Translating it yields CASSMVTGTYEQYF.

This clonotype was recorded at least ten times. The chain carries TRBV7-6 and TRBJ1-4; perhaps TRBD1 as D (6 bases). The length of the CDR3 is 15 residues. Germline V lookup: CDR1 SGHVS, CDR2 FNYEAQ. Trimming took off 5 bases at V and 7 bases at J, with 17 bases between the two ends. The CDR3 DNA is TGTGCCAGCAGCCCATGGGGGGGCGGGAGTGAAAAACTGTTTTTT. It codes for CASSPWGGGSEKLFF. The full variable domain, with the rest looked up from reference TRBV7-6 and TRBJ1-4, is GAGVSQSPRYKVTKRGQDVALRCDPISGHVSLYWYRQALGQGPEFLTYFNYEAQQDKSGLPNDRFSAERPEGSISTLTIQRTEQRDSAMYRCASSPWGGGSEKLFFGSGTQLSVL.

This clonotype has ten or more counts. The J gene is TRBJ2-7, the V gene TRBV5-8; the D is unclear. Trimming cost V 2 bases and J 1 base, with 7 bases left between them. This CDR3 has 13 amino acids. Germline CDR1 is SGHTS and CDR2 is YDEGEE. CDR3 region: CASSLQASYEQYF. The CDR3 coding sequence is TGTGCCAGCAGCTTACAAGCGTCCTACGAGCAGTACTTC.

The table lists this clonotype with many counts. The CDR3 region is CASSWTTGVRGNTIYF. For the CDR3, the DNA is TGTGCCAGCAGCTGGACTACAGGGGTGAGGGGAAACACCATATATTTT. V usage is TRBV13 and J usage is TRBJ1-3, with 7 bases that match TRBD1. The ends lost 4 bases at V and 4 bases at J; junction bases unmatched: 10. The CDR3 consists of 16 residues. CDR1 and CDR2 from the germline V gene are PRHDT and FYEKMQ (reference sequence).

The chain couples TRBV9 to TRBJ1-2; no clear D. Trimming stripped 5 bases from V and 4 bases from J, with 18 bases between. The length of the CDR3 is 15 residues. Looked up from germline, CDR1 is SGDLS and CDR2 is YYNGEE. CDR3 nucleotides: TGTGCCAGCAGTCCAGTAGTCAAGGCTGGCTATGGCTACACCTTC. It is translated as CASSPVVKAGYGYTF.

The J gene is TRBJ2-5, the V gene TRBV20-1; possible D gene TRBD1, 5 bases. The length of the CDR3 is 14 residues. Per the germline V gene, CDR1 is DFQATT and CDR2 is SNEGSKA (reference sequence). V dropped 1 base and J dropped 1 base, with 10 bases sitting between them. The CDR3 DNA sequence: TGCAGTGCTAGAGGACAGTCGATCCAAGAGACCCAGTACTTC. It codes for CSARGQSIQETQYF.

The chain is built from TRBV20-1 and TRBJ2-1; 8 nucleotides match TRBD1. The CDR3 runs to 16 residues. Germline CDR1 DFQATT, CDR2 SNEGSKA (reference sequence). After removal of 0 bases from V and 5 bases from J, the junction contained 9 bases not matched to a gene. CDR3 amino acids: CSARDLRTGKNNEQFF. Written as DNA, the CDR3 is TGCAGTGCTAGAGATTTAAGGACAGGGAAAAACAATGAGCAGTTCTTC.

This clonotype was seen ten or more times. J is TRBJ1-4 and V is TRBV24-1; D possibly corresponds to TRBD1 (6 bases). V lost 5 bases and J lost 5, with 14 bases in between. Per the germline V gene, CDR1 is KGHDR and CDR2 is SFDVKD. The CDR3 totals 15 residues. The CDR3 here is CATSGATQGNEKLFF. The CDR3 DNA reads TGTGCCACCAGTGGGGCCACCCAGGGGAATGAAAAACTGTTTTTT.